A selection of T cell receptor beta chains follows, all from one sample in a study of control samples from healthy donors and cancer patients. The method was immunoSEQ multiplex PCR; TCRdb's version includes in-frame clones alone and lacks a portion of them. The table lists around 80,000 clones, 87% of them singletons. Sequenced input: blood. Every receptor here comes from a man aged 45 to 65 in good health. The CDR3 runs from the conserved cysteine through the conserved F or W. The order of the fields is J gene, clone size, D gene, V gene, CDR3 DNA, CDR3 protein. D genes are given only for firm matches. Only part of the rows carry a size: once, few, many, or a class if the clone is expanded.

TRBJ2-5	NA	NA	TRBV28	TGTGCCAGCACCCGACACAACGGAGGAGAGACCCAGTACTTC	CASTRHNGGETQYF
TRBJ1-2	NA	TRBD1	TRBV30	TGTGCCTGGAGTTCCGAGACAGGGAACTATGGCTACACCTTC	CAWSSETGNYGYTF
TRBJ1-2	NA	NA	TRBV29-1	TGCAGCGTTGAGCTGGGCGGCTATGGCTACACCTTC	CSVELGGYGYTF
TRBJ1-2	NA	NA	TRBV27	TGTGCCAGCAGTTCACAAGGTTTCGGCTACACCTTC	CASSSQGFGYTF
TRBJ1-3	NA	NA	TRBV12-3/TRBV12-4	TGTGCCAGCAGCATAAGTGGAAACACCATATATTTT	CASSISGNTIYF
TRBJ2-1	NA	TRBD2	TRBV24-1	TGTGCCACCAGTGTCTCGACTAGCGGGAGCTCCTACAATGAGCAGTTCTTC	CATSVSTSGSSYNEQFF
TRBJ1-5	NA	NA	TRBV3-1/TRBV3-2	TGTGCCAGCAGCCAAGATAGGGACCAGCCCCAGCATTTT	CASSQDRDQPQHF
TRBJ1-2	NA	TRBD1	TRBV6-6	TGTGCCAGCAGCCCGGGACAGGGCTCTGGCTACACCTTC	CASSPGQGSGYTF
TRBJ1-3	NA	NA	TRBV5-1	TGCGCCAGTGGGGAAGTGGGCCCTGGAAACACCATATATTTT	CASGEVGPGNTIYF
TRBJ2-2	once	TRBD2	TRBV6-5	TGTGCCAGCACCCCTAGCGGGGGGACCGGGGAGCTGTTTTTT	CASTPSGGTGELFF
TRBJ2-7	NA	TRBD1	TRBV24-1	TGTGCCACCAGTGATGAACGCCTGGACAGGGCGGGGGAGCAGTACTTC	CATSDERLDRAGEQYF
TRBJ1-1	NA	NA	TRBV19	TGTGCCAGTACCCCACTAAGAGGGACGGTGAACACTGAAGCTTTCTTT	CASTPLRGTVNTEAFF
TRBJ2-7	NA	TRBD2	TRBV5-5	TGTGCCAGCAGCTTGGCGGGGGGGATCTACGAGCAGTACTTC	CASSLAGGIYEQYF
TRBJ1-1	NA	TRBD1	TRBV19	TGTGCCAGTAGTACCCGGGACAGGGGTGTTGAAGCTTTCTTT	CASSTRDRGVEAFF
TRBJ2-3	once	NA	TRBV28	TGTGCCAGCAGTACACCGCTGGACAGCCTCACAGATACGCAGTATTTT	CASSTPLDSLTDTQYF
TRBJ1-1	NA	NA	TRBV19	TGTGCCAGTAGTCGCCTCCTTGTCAGGACGGGGAACACTGAAGCTTTCTTT	CASSRLLVRTGNTEAFF
TRBJ2-5	NA	TRBD1	TRBV11-3	TGTGCCAGCACCCCTACCATGACAGGGGAAGAGACCCAGTACTTC	CASTPTMTGEETQYF
TRBJ2-5	NA	NA	TRBV7-2	TGTGCCAGCAGCTCGGGGGCAAACCAAGAGACCCAGTACTTC	CASSSGANQETQYF
TRBJ2-7	NA	TRBD2	TRBV6-5	TGTGCCAGCAGTTATGGGAGGGACTTTGTGGACGAGCAGTACTTC	CASSYGRDFVDEQYF
TRBJ1-2	NA	NA	TRBV4-3	TGCGCCAGCAGCCAAGATCTCTTTGGAGGATTAACTAACTATGGCTACACCTTC	CASSQDLFGGLTNYGYTF
TRBJ1-1	NA	NA	TRBV18	TGTGCCAGCTCACCACGGCCAGAGATGAACACTGAAGCTTTCTTT	CASSPRPEMNTEAFF
TRBJ1-6	NA	TRBD1	TRBV28	TGTGCCAGCAGTTTTTACAGGGGCTCCTATAATTCACCCCTCCACTTT	CASSFYRGSYNSPLHF
TRBJ2-1	NA	TRBD2	TRBV6-6	TGTGCCAGCACCCGGACTAGCGGAAAATACAATGAGCAGTTCTTC	CASTRTSGKYNEQFF
TRBJ2-2	NA	TRBD2	TRBV4-1	TGCGCCAGCAGCCAAGATCCCAGCGGGGTTGGGTATGGGAACACCGGGGAGCTGTTTTTT	CASSQDPSGVGYGNTGELFF
TRBJ1-1	NA	NA	TRBV2	TGTGCCAGCATGGAATGGACCTCGGGGACTGAAGCTTTCTTT	CASMEWTSGTEAFF
TRBJ2-7	NA	NA	TRBV19	TGTGCCAGTAGTACCGCGGGGCACTCCTACGAGCAGTACTTC	CASSTAGHSYEQYF
TRBJ1-1	NA	NA	TRBV3-1/TRBV3-2	TGTGCCAGCAGCGGCCGCTGGGGGGCTTTCTTT	CASSGRWGAFF
TRBJ1-4	NA	TRBD1	TRBV24-1	TGTGCCACCGGGGACAGCGAAAAACTGTTTTTT	CATGDSEKLFF
TRBJ1-2	NA	NA	TRBV6-5	TGTGCCAGCAGATGGGGTATACAGGGAGTGGGTGGCTACACCTTC	CASRWGIQGVGGYTF
TRBJ2-2	NA	TRBD2	TRBV2	TGTGCCAGCAGTGGGACTAGCGGGCCGAACACCGGGGAGCTGTTTTTT	CASSGTSGPNTGELFF
TRBJ1-1	NA	NA	TRBV7-3	TGTGCCAGCAGCGCCCATGGGGACACTGAAGCTTTCTTT	CASSAHGDTEAFF
TRBJ2-1	NA	TRBD2	TRBV9	TGTGCCAGCAGCGTATCCCTCCCCGGGACTAGCCTGTTTAATGAGCAGTTCTTC	CASSVSLPGTSLFNEQFF
TRBJ1-6	NA	NA	TRBV3-1/TRBV3-2	TGTGCCAGCAGCCAGGGAGGGCCCTATAATTCACCCCTCCACTTT	CASSQGGPYNSPLHF
TRBJ2-7	NA	TRBD2	TRBV7-2	TGTGCCAGCAGCCCCAGGGCGGGGGGCTACGAGCAGTACTTC	CASSPRAGGYEQYF